This TCR beta chain originates from a study of cytomegalovirus exposure and HLA in healthy donors. In the PCR, 60 Vbeta and 13 Jbeta primers were used. Profiling relied on immunoSEQ multiplex PCR, and the TCRdb table lists in-frame clones only, not all of them. Of some 200,000 clones detected, roughly 79% appear once; the ten largest clones hold about 0.6%. Study results and caveats: Later work associated 16,951 TCR beta sequences with HLA alleles at 0.05 false discovery rate.

For this clone: Its target is unknown.

This clonotype was sampled from a woman aged 40 to 55 in good health and CMV-seronegative. Specimen: PBMCs.

In DNA, the CDR3 is TGTGCCTGGAGTCCCCTGACGGGTCCTGGAAACACCATATATTTT. It yields the protein CAWSPLTGPGNTIYF. This chain uses TRBV30 with TRBJ1-3, with D hard to call. Germline V lookup: CDR1 GTSNPN, CDR2 SVGIG (reference sequence). This CDR3 has 15 amino acids. Between the trimmed V and J ends, which lost 2 bases and 2 bases, there was a span of 13 bases.